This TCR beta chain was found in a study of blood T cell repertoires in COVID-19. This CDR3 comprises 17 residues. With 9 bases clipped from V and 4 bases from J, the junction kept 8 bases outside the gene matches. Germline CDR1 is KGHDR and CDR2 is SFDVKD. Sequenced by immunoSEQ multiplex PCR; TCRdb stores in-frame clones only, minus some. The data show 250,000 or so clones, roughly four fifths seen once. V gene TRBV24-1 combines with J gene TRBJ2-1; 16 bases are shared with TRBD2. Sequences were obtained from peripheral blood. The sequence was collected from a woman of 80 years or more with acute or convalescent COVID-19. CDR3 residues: CATGGLAGGPSYNEQFF. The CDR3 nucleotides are TGTGCCACCGGGGGACTAGCGGGAGGGCCTTCTTACAATGAGCAGTTCTTC.